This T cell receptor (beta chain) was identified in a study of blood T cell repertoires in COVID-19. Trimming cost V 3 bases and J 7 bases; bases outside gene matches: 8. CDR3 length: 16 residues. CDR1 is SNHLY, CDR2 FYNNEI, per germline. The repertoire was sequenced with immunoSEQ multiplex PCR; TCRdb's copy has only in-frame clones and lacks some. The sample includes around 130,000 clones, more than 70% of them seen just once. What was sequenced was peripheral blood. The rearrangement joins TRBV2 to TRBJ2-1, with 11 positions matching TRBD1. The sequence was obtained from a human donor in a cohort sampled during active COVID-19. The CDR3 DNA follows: TGTGCCAGCAGTGACCGGACAGGGGGCTGGGGGAATGAGCAGTTCTTC. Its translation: CASSDRTGGWGNEQFF.